This T cell receptor (beta chain) derives from a study of CD8+ T cells in alopecia areata. Notes on this clone: The antigen is unknown.

The J segment lost 4 bases and the V segment lost 2 bases, leaving 11 bases of the junction unmatched. CDR3 size: 17 residues. Germline CDR1 MNHNS, CDR2 SASEGT. Study observations and caveats: Many expanded lesional clones persisted in scalp and blood during tofacitinib. Among the 100 top clones, expanded CD8+ clones, like scalp clonality, were significantly decreased by tofacitinib.

The treatment is: oral pan-JAK inhibitor, 5-10 mg twice daily. Extraction of RNA preceded its reverse transcription into cDNA, which served as the sequencing template. The data were produced by immunoSEQ multiplex PCR, yet TCRdb's version contains in-frame clones alone and is incomplete. The table includes 150,000 to 200,000 clones, around three fifths detected once. This chain joins TRBV6-1 and TRBJ2-7, with 10 bases fitting TRBD2. The material was CD8+ T cells sorted from blood, obtained at week 24, from a patient treated with tofacitinib. This receptor was obtained from a human donor with alopecia areata. In DNA, the CDR3 is TGTGCCAGCAGTGAATTCGCAGAGAGCGGGGGGGCGTACGAGCAGTACTTC. Its protein is CASSEFAESGGAYEQYF.